This TCR beta chain was documented in a study of T cell responses to AZD1222 COVID-19 vaccine (dated by TCRdb to the early 2020s). With respect to the entire study: AZD1222 recipients with second doses at about 4 weeks or about 12 weeks were pooled, because spike-specific TCR depth and breadth did not differ between schedules. A total of over 230 trial participants underwent TCR sequencing, of whom nearly 210 received two doses of AZD1222 and some 26 received two doses of the MenACWY control vaccine. Enrollment into the trials was organized by age into subgroups of 18-55, 56-69 and 70-plus years, and those subgroups contained roughly 150, 30 and 60 TCR-sequenced participants, respectively.

The germline V gene encodes CDR1 SGHVS and CDR2 FQNEAQ. The V end gives up 1 base and the J end 7 bases, leaving 9 bases in the junction not matched to a gene. From its cysteine to its phenylalanine, the CDR3 spans 16 amino acids. Just CDR3 DNA is preserved here, 48 bases in frame from base 1. In light of the paper, this sample's time point label describes: baseline before first vaccination. Vaccinee samples came from UK trials COV001 and COV002, including a single-blind randomized controlled phase 2/3 trial of AZD1222 (ChAdOx1 nCoV-19) in healthy adults. For TCRbeta chain sequencing, PBMC samples were collected from trial participants at day 0 and at day 28 after the second dose. The CDR3 regions of human TCRbeta chains were analyzed by immunosequencing. As for the original processing: Repertoire TCRs were matched against a reference library of SARS-CoV-2-specific TCRs generated with the MIRA antigen-specificity platform. Breadth meant the fraction of unique TCRs that were SARS-CoV-2-associated, whereas depth meant the fraction of total T cells that were SARS-CoV-2-associated. Each spike-specific TCR was assigned to its reactive spike region and to a CD4 or CD8 class using the MIRA data. Log10-transformed breadth and depth values were compared by one-way ANOVA with Sidak's multiple comparisons tests. TCRdb re-hosts the immuneACCESS table, in-frame sequences only. Its copies lack some clones; in the studies checked, an unresolved V gene accounts for under half of them, and the cause for the rest is not known. Clonal size and the V and J genes are those of that table, whereas D and trimming came from the DNA. Within this sample are over 100,000 clones, with roughly nine tenths of them counted one time only. The ten biggest clones cover 1.5% to 2% of the sample.

What the study reported, not specific to this receptor: Participants were mostly white British, with more females than males. The authors suggested clonal diversity may have been underestimated. Reportedly, almost half of the unique spike-specific TCRs recognized epitopes lying outside the regions that are mutated in the B.1.351 and B.1.1.7 variants. Only five to seven AZD1222 recipients were SARS-CoV-2 seropositive at baseline, limiting conclusions about previously exposed vaccinees. The 56-69-year group was small, and its depth increase did not reach significance, likely because of low power. The vaccine-associated CD4 TCRs covered the entire spike protein, and the dominant responses fell in regions 160-218 and 743-854. Spike-specific TCR breadth and depth rose significantly after two AZD1222 doses compared with day 0 and with MenACWY recipients. Because no day 14 peak-response samples were available, repertoires were characterized only after the peak T cell response.

Concerning this clone: Its binding antigen is unknown. Per-base quality was not reported, and no clone a single base away is much larger than it.

This TCR derives from an adult in good health. Here the chain combines TRBV7-8 and TRBJ2-1; 8 middle bases align to TRBD2. The specimen comprised peripheral blood, sampled on day 0 of AZD1222 vaccination. The CDR3 in this case is CASSLGGRGGRNEQFF. Read as DNA, the sequence is TGTGCCAGCAGCTTAGGAGGTCGCGGGGGGAGGAATGAGCAGTTCTTC.